This T cell receptor beta chain stems from a study of a mutant IDH1 vaccine in newly diagnosed glioma. Measured with immunoSEQ multiplex PCR; TCRdb has only the in-frame clones, and not every one. The sample carries about 68,000 clones, roughly 80% recorded once. The CDR3 runs to 15 residues. Germline assignment: CDR1 SGHNT and CDR2 YYREEE (reference sequence). The ends lost 2 bases at V and 4 bases at J; junction bases unmatched: 3. Stated time point: week 35, safety follow-up. The vaccine gave 300 ug of a 20-mer mutant IDH1 peptide subcutaneously per dose. In the case of this clone: The antigen is unknown.

Study conclusions and caveats: Pseudoprogression seemingly bore no relation to changes in top peripheral T cell clonotypes.

The chain links TRBV5-4 to TRBJ2-1; 10 nucleotides agree with TRBD2. The sequencing used PBMCs, collected from a glioma patient whose treatment included an IDH1 peptide vaccine. The receptor comes from a man between 18 and 29 years old with glioma. In nucleotides, the CDR3 is TGTGCCAGCAGCTTTAGCGGGAGGAAGTACAATGAGCAGTTCTTC. It encodes CASSFSGRKYNEQFF.